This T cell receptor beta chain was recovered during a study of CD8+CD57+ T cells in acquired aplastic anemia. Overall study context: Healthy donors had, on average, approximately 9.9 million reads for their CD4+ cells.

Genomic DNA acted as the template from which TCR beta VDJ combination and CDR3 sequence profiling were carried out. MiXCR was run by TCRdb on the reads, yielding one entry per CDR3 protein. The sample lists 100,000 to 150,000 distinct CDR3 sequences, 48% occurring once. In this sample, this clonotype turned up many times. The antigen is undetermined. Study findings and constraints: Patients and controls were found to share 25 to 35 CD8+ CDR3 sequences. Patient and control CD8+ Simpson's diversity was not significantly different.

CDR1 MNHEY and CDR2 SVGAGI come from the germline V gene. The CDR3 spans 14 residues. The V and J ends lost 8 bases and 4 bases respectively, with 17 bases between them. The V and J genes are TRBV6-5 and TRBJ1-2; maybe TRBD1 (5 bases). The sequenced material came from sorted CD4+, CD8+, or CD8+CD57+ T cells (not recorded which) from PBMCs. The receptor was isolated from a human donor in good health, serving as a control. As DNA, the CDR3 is TGTGCCAGCGTGGGGGTGGGACGGCGCTATGGCTACACCTTC. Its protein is CASVGVGRRYGYTF.